Shown below are 22 T cell receptor beta chains from a single sample sequenced in a study of cytomegalovirus exposure and HLA in healthy donors. PCR used 60 Vbeta primers and 13 Jbeta primers. The repertoire was sequenced with immunoSEQ multiplex PCR; TCRdb's copy has only in-frame clones and lacks some. In the table there are about 93,000 clones, 82% of which are singletons. The sequencing sample was made of PBMCs. These receptors all come from a man in his forties or fifties in good health and CMV-seronegative.

This chain connects TRBV19 to TRBJ2-7, with 12 positions matching TRBD2. This CDR3 spans 14 amino acids. CDR1 is LNHDA, CDR2 SQIVND, per germline (reference sequence). J was trimmed by 2 bases and V by 6 bases; bases with no gene match: 2. The CDR3 region is CASSRTSGAYEQYF. DNA for the CDR3: TGTGCCAGTAGCCGGACTAGCGGGGCCTACGAGCAGTACTTC.

The CDR3 region is CSAMTSHTQYF. DNA for the CDR3: TGCAGTGCTATGACTAGCCATACGCAGTATTTT. V and J are TRBV20-1 and TRBJ2-3; 7 bases match TRBD2. Germline V CDR1 and CDR2: DFQATT, SNEGSKA (reference sequence). After removal of 4 bases from V and 7 bases from J, the junction contained 2 bases not matched to a gene. The CDR3 has 11 residues.

This clone was seen once. The rearrangement links TRBV4-2 to TRBJ2-3; TRBD2 matches 8 bases. Germline lookup yields CDR1 LGHNA and CDR2 YNFKEQ. The CDR3 is 17 amino acids. After removal of 1 base from V and 4 bases from J, the junction contained 10 bases not matched to a gene. The CDR3 reads CASSQAWLGAGADTQYF. DNA of the CDR3: TGTGCCAGCAGCCAAGCCTGGCTCGGAGCGGGAGCAGATACGCAGTATTTT.

This clone is a singleton in its sample. V usage is TRBV19 and J usage is TRBJ2-3; 12 positions agree with TRBD2. J was trimmed by 5 bases and V by 3 bases; bases with no gene match: 6. CDR3 length equals 16 residues. Germline loops: CDR1 LNHDA, CDR2 SQIVND (reference sequence). The CDR3 DNA reads as TGTGCCAGTAGTATTGACCTAGCGGGAGGGGTAGATACGCAGTATTTT. This codes for CASSIDLAGGVDTQYF.

The chain joins TRBV7-9 to TRBJ2-7; TRBD2 agrees at 12 bases. With V trimmed by 5 bases and J by 2 bases, 1 base remained unmatched. Germline lookup yields CDR1 SEHNR and CDR2 FQNEAQ (reference sequence). The CDR3 sequence is 14 residues long. This CDR3 is CASSRTSGTYEQYF. CDR3 DNA: TGTGCCAGCAGCAGGACTAGCGGGACCTACGAGCAGTACTTC.

This rearrangement joins TRBV2 to TRBJ2-1; 13 bases are shared with TRBD2. The CDR3 is 15 residues long. The germline CDR1 and CDR2 sequences are SNHLY and FYNNEI. Trimming cost V 5 bases and J 7 bases; bases outside gene matches: 5. In DNA form, the CDR3 reads TGTGCCAGCAGTAAACTAGCGGGAGGGGGTAATGAGCAGTTCTTC. Residues: CASSKLAGGGNEQFF. Filled out from reference TRBV2 and TRBJ2-1, the complete variable domain reads EPEVTQTPSHQVTQMGQEVILRCVPISNHLYFYWYRQILGQKVEFLVSFYNNEISEKSEIFDDQFSVERPDGSNFTLKIRSTKLEDSAMYFCASSKLAGGGNEQFFGPGTRLTVL.

The rearrangement uses TRBV19 and TRBJ1-2, with D unclear. V was shortened by 3 bases and J by 2 bases, with 7 bases between the two germline ends. CDR3 length equals 13 residues. The germline V gene has CDR1 LNHDA and CDR2 SQIVND (reference sequence). CDR3 loop: CASSIGGNYGYTF. Here the CDR3 DNA reads TGTGCCAGTAGTATTGGAGGGAACTATGGCTACACCTTC.

V is TRBV9 and J is TRBJ2-7; 8 nucleotides match TRBD1. Looked up from germline, CDR1 is SGDLS and CDR2 is YYNGEE. The trim removed 4 bases at V and 2 bases at J, leaving 8 bases unmatched. This CDR3 has 15 amino acids. The CDR3 here is CASSIGQGQAYEQYF. The DNA for the CDR3 is TGTGCCAGCAGCATCGGACAGGGACAGGCCTACGAGCAGTACTTC. Full variable domain (missing parts from reference TRBV9 and TRBJ2-7): DSGVTQTPKHLITATGQRVTLRCSPRSGDLSVYWYQQSLDQGLQFLIQYYNGEERAKGNILERFSAQQFPDLHSELNLSSLELGDSALYFCASSIGQGQAYEQYFGPGTRLTVT.

The genes are TRBV6-1 and TRBJ1-2; perhaps TRBD1 as D (6 bases). Trimming took off 3 bases at V and 8 bases at J, with 10 bases between the two ends. There are 12 residues in the CDR3. In germline, CDR1 is MNHNS, CDR2 SASEGT. The CDR3 bases are TGTGCCAGCAGTGAGCAGGGGAGCGGCTACACCTTC. Translating it yields CASSEQGSGYTF.

The chain recombines TRBV28 with TRBJ2-1, with 11 bases fitting TRBD2. With 9 bases clipped from V and 4 bases from J, the junction kept 2 bases outside the gene matches. The CDR3 extends over 13 amino acids. Germline-derived CDR1 and CDR2 are MDHEN and SYDVKM. The CDR3 spells CASGTSGYNEQFF. The CDR3 bases are TGTGCCAGTGGGACTAGCGGATACAATGAGCAGTTCTTC.

This clone was found a few times. The rearrangement uses TRBV13 and TRBJ2-1; the match to TRBD2 covers 11 bases. The CDR3 loop spans 14 amino acids. J lost 12 bases, V lost 0 bases, and 4 bases had no gene match. Germline V gene lookup returns CDR1 PRHDT and CDR2 FYEKMQ (reference sequence). The CDR3 loop is CASSLGLAGVPQFF. In DNA form, the CDR3 reads TGTGCCAGCAGCTTAGGACTAGCGGGAGTCCCGCAGTTCTTC.

Worth noting for this clone: The CDR3 ends on some other residue instead of the conserved phenylalanine or tryptophan, so this is likely a read error. The DNA is left out, because the CDR3 cannot be placed on it with certainty; the CDR3 is given as TCRdb lists it. J is TRBJ2-4 and V is TRBV27; TRBD1, as called in the table, went unchecked against the DNA. Per germline, CDR1 MNHEY and CDR2 SMNVEV (reference sequence). The length of the CDR3 is 12 amino acids, counting both ends. CDR3 in amino acids: CASSFPGTGAPR.

The chain combines TRBV9 with TRBJ2-6, with 9 bases aligning to TRBD1. The CDR3 runs to 15 residues. The trim removed 7 bases at V and 4 bases at J, leaving 6 bases unmatched. From germline, CDR1 is SGDLS and CDR2 YYNGEE. The CDR3 DNA sequence: TGTGCCAGCGAACAGGGGGCGTCGGGGGCCAACGTCCTGACTTTC. It translates to CASEQGASGANVLTF.

The chain couples TRBV15 to TRBJ2-1, with TRBD2 matching 10 bases. V gave up 1 base and J gave up 4 bases; unmatched junction bases: 4. CDR1 and CDR2 from the germline V gene are LNHNV and YYDKDF (reference sequence). This CDR3 region has 16 residues. The CDR3: CATSRGTSGDYNEQFF. The CDR3 nucleotides are TGTGCCACCAGCAGAGGGACTAGCGGAGATTACAATGAGCAGTTCTTC. Full variable domain (rest looked up from reference TRBV15 and TRBJ2-1): DAMVIQNPRYQVTQFGKPVTLSCSQTLNHNVMYWYQQKSSQAPKLLFHYYDKDFNNEADTPDNFQSRRPNTSFCFLDIRSPGLGDTAMYLCATSRGTSGDYNEQFFGPGTRLTVL.

This sequence joins TRBV12-2 and TRBJ2-3; TRBD1, as called in the table, went unchecked against the DNA. TRBV12-2 is a pseudogene. This CDR3 comprises 17 residues. For the CDR3, the DNA is TGTGCAAGTTGTGACAGGAGATATGGTTCTAGCACAGATACGCAGTATTTT. It encodes CASCDRRYGSSTDTQYF.

This chain joins TRBV6-6 and TRBJ1-2; 7 nucleotides line up with TRBD1. In germline, CDR1 is MNHNY, CDR2 SVGAGI (reference sequence). V lost 5 bases and J lost 8; bases outside the gene matches: 11. The CDR3 extends over 14 amino acids. CDR3 sequence (DNA): TGTGCCAGCAGTACCCTCGGGGCAGGGGGAGGCTACACCTTC. This translates into CASSTLGAGGGYTF.

This clone was seen a few times. This rearrangement joins TRBV19 to TRBJ2-1; D remains ambiguous. This CDR3 contains 13 residues. The ends were cut back, 3 bases at V and 0 bases at J, with 3 bases in the middle. The germline gives CDR1 LNHDA, CDR2 SQIVND (reference sequence). This CDR3 reads CASSMSSYNEQFF. In DNA form, the CDR3 reads TGTGCCAGTAGTATGAGCTCCTACAATGAGCAGTTCTTC.

The chain recombines TRBV30 with TRBJ2-5, with a possible D match to TRBD2 (5 bases). V dropped 3 bases and J dropped 6 bases, with 14 bases sitting between them. The germline CDR1 and CDR2 sequences are GTSNPN and SVGIG (reference sequence). The CDR3 length is 13 residues. CDR3: CAWSPGDQKTQYF. The CDR3 DNA is TGTGCCTGGAGCCCCGGGGATCAAAAGACCCAGTACTTC.

The chain carries TRBV4-2 and TRBJ1-3; D is unresolved. Germline V CDR1 and CDR2: LGHNA, YNFKEQ. The CDR3 totals 14 residues. V was trimmed by 0 bases and J by 8 bases, leaving 11 bases between them. The DNA for the CDR3 is TGTGCCAGCAGCCAAGATCTCCACCTAGACACCATATATTTT. Translated, it gives CASSQDLHLDTIYF.

This chain uses TRBV11-2 with TRBJ2-7; possibly TRBD1 for D (6 bases). V lost 1 base to trimming and J lost 4 bases, with 11 bases between them. There are 14 residues in the CDR3. Per germline, CDR1 SGHAT and CDR2 FQNNGV. CDR3 nucleotide sequence: TGTGCCAGCAGCTTAGGACAGGTCGCGTACGAGCAGTACTTC. Its protein is CASSLGQVAYEQYF. Drawing the rest from reference TRBV11-2 and TRBJ2-7, the complete variable domain is EAGVAQSPRYKIIEKRQSVAFWCNPISGHATLYWYQQILGQGPKLLIQFQNNGVVDDSQLPKDRFSAERLKGVDSTLKIQPAKLEDSAVYLCASSLGQVAYEQYFGPGTRLTVT.

This clone was counted only a few times. The chain joins TRBV28 to TRBJ2-3; 7 bases are a match to TRBD2. The length of the CDR3 is 16 residues. Germline V gives CDR1 MDHEN, CDR2 SYDVKM. With V trimmed by 3 bases and J by 1 base, 7 bases remained unmatched. This chain's CDR3 is CASSLVGGSGTDTQYF. The CDR3, as DNA: TGTGCCAGCAGTTTGGTTGGCGGGAGTGGCACAGATACGCAGTATTTT.

The chain uses TRBV7-8 and TRBJ1-3; possibly TRBD1 for D (6 bases). The V and J ends lost 8 bases and 2 bases respectively, with 10 bases between them. CDR3 size: 13 residues. The germline gives CDR1 SGHVS, CDR2 FQNEAQ. CDR3 sequence: CASRRGAGNTIYF. CDR3 sequence (DNA): TGTGCCAGCCGCAGGGGCGCTGGAAACACCATATATTTT.